The clone carrying this T cell receptor (beta chain) came up a few times. The entry originates in a study of T-cell memory formation after mild COVID-19. TCRdb re-analysed the 5' RACE reads in MiXCR, keeping a single row per CDR3 protein. This sample has about 340,000 distinct CDR3 sequences; about 15% occur once, and the top ten carry around 20%. V lost 2 bases, J lost 3 bases, and 12 bases lay in between. Germline V gene lookup returns CDR1 MGHRA and CDR2 YSYEKL. The CDR3 spans 15 residues. Sequences were obtained from PBMCs or a T cell subset sorted from them (not recorded which). This TCR was recovered from a man younger than 35 who had mild COVID-19 (a few samples of this study predate the infection). Cell type and time point are not known. The chain carries TRBV4-1 and TRBJ2-3; D is uncertain. The CDR3 here is CASSQSGLVTDTQYF. The CDR3, as DNA: TGCGCCAGCAGCCAAAGTGGGTTGGTGACAGATACGCAGTATTTT.